This T cell receptor (beta chain) derives from a study of T cell repertoires in cytomegalovirus infection. Study at large: CMV epitopes that were recently identified and HLA-C-restricted were used alongside well-studied HLA-B-restricted ones. It can be stated that public TCR beta signatures indicated CMV infection as well as a matching HLA type.

Germline loops: CDR1 SGHAT, CDR2 FQNNGV. V dropped 5 bases and J dropped 6 bases, with 11 bases sitting between them. The CDR3 has 13 amino acids. A note on this clonotype: Its specificity is unknown.

MiXCR, applied by TCRdb to the reads, yields one record per CDR3 protein. The table has some 800,000 distinct CDR3 sequences, roughly 29% seen once; the top ten hold less than 15%. General observations from the study: HLA-C-restricted TCR beta clonotypes specific for CMV led the ex vivo response. Cumulative frequency (of public TCR beta family members) identified carriers of CMV plus the relevant HLA.

V gene TRBV11-2 combines with J gene TRBJ1-5, with TRBD1 as a possible D gene (5 bases). The source is a human donor in good health (CMV status not recorded). Some clones in this sample may be carry-over from other donors' samples. The sequenced sample was cultured CD8+ T cells from PBMCs, obtained from culture after CMV antigen stimulation. The CDR3 reads CASSLQALQPQHF. The CDR3, as DNA: TGTGCCAGCAGCCTACAGGCTCTTCAGCCCCAGCATTTT.